The 21 T cell receptor beta chains given below trace back to one sample, sequenced in a study of blood T cell repertoires in COVID-19. Data came from immunoSEQ multiplex PCR; TCRdb stores just in-frame clones and leaves some out. The sample shows about 150,000 clones, roughly 87% of them seen only once. The sequenced sample was peripheral blood. These receptors originate from a human donor in a cohort sampled during active COVID-19.

The chain carries TRBV5-1 and TRBJ1-4; possibly TRBD1 for D (5 bases). The CDR3 is made up of 15 amino acids. The V and J ends lost 0 bases and 8 bases respectively, with 14 bases between them. The germline CDR1 and CDR2 sequences are SGHRS and YFSETQ. This CDR3 reads CASSLVSGAGEKLFF. In nucleotides, the CDR3 is TGCGCCAGCAGCTTGGTATCTGGGGCGGGAGAAAAACTGTTTTTT.

This chain links TRBV30 with TRBJ1-5; D is undetermined. The CDR3 consists of 13 residues. The V end was cut by 2 bases, the J end by 3 bases, with 8 bases between. The germline CDR1 and CDR2 sequences are GTSNPN and SVGIG (reference sequence). The CDR3 sequence is CAWSSGFNQPQHF. The CDR3 DNA reads TGTGCCTGGAGTTCGGGATTCAATCAGCCCCAGCATTTT.

V gene TRBV2 combines with J gene TRBJ2-5; 8 nucleotides align to TRBD2. From germline, CDR1 is SNHLY and CDR2 FYNNEI. The V and J ends lost 5 bases and 2 bases, in that order; junction bases with no gene match: 10. The CDR3 is made up of 16 amino acids. The CDR3 region has the DNA TGTGCCAGCAGTTGGGCTAGCGGGCGAGAACAAGAGACCCAGTACTTC. It codes for CASSWASGREQETQYF. The full variable domain, rest sourced from reference TRBV2 and TRBJ2-5, is EPEVTQTPSHQVTQMGQEVILRCVPISNHLYFYWYRQILGQKVEFLVSFYNNEISEKSEIFDDQFSVERPDGSNFTLKIRSTKLEDSAMYFCASSWASGREQETQYFGPGTRLLVL.

Only a few counts were recorded for this clone. The gene calls are TRBV20-1 and TRBJ1-6, with unresolved D. The CDR3 runs to 10 residues. Looked up from germline, CDR1 is DFQATT and CDR2 is SNEGSKA (reference sequence). With 4 bases removed from V and 10 bases from J, the gap between germline ends came to 5 bases. The CDR3 protein is CSATRSPLHF. In DNA form, the CDR3 reads TGCAGTGCTACGAGGTCACCCCTCCACTTT.

V is TRBV4-1 and J is TRBJ1-3; no definite D call. Germline CDR1 is MGHRA and CDR2 is YSYEKL. V lost 0 bases and J lost 4, with 10 bases in between. This CDR3 comprises 15 residues. CDR3 in DNA: TGCGCCAGCAGCCAAGAGGGCGTATTAGGAAACACCATATATTTT. Its translation is CASSQEGVLGNTIYF.

Only one count was recorded for this clone. The V and J genes are TRBV6-6 and TRBJ2-5; 8 nucleotides align to TRBD1. The CDR3 consists of 15 residues. Trimming cost V 3 bases and J 6 bases; bases outside gene matches: 9. Germline V gene sequence: CDR1 MNHNY, CDR2 SVGAGI (reference sequence). The chain's CDR3 is CASSYSRQGKKTQYF. CDR3 coding DNA: TGTGCCAGCAGTTATTCCAGACAGGGGAAAAAGACCCAGTACTTC.

This chain connects TRBV12-3 or TRBV12-4 to TRBJ2-7; 7 nucleotides align to TRBD1. V lost 6 bases to trimming and J lost 6 bases; unmatched junction nucleotides: 5. This CDR3 is built from 12 residues. CDR3 residues: CASSRQGREQYF. CDR3 nucleotide sequence: TGTGCCAGCAGCCGACAGGGTCGCGAGCAGTACTTC.

The chain uses TRBV5-1 and TRBJ1-4; the match to TRBD1 covers 9 bases. V lost 3 bases to trimming and J lost 4 bases; unmatched junction nucleotides: 4. There are 15 residues in the CDR3. CDR1 SGHRS and CDR2 YFSETQ come from the germline V gene. DNA of the CDR3: TGCGCCAGCAGCTCCTGGACAGGGGATAATGAAAAACTGTTTTTT. Translation: CASSSWTGDNEKLFF.

The V gene is TRBV2, the J gene TRBJ2-7; no clear D. Trimming cost V 6 bases and J 2 bases, with 17 bases left between them. The CDR3 consists of 15 residues. CDR1 is SNHLY, CDR2 FYNNEI, per germline. CDR3 in amino acids: CASRFGQAPTYEQYF. The DNA of the CDR3 is TGTGCCAGCAGGTTCGGTCAGGCCCCAACCTACGAGCAGTACTTC. Full variable domain (outside the CDR3, taken from reference TRBV2 and TRBJ2-7): EPEVTQTPSHQVTQMGQEVILRCVPISNHLYFYWYRQILGQKVEFLVSFYNNEISEKSEIFDDQFSVERPDGSNFTLKIRSTKLEDSAMYFCASRFGQAPTYEQYFGPGTRLTVT.

The chain uses TRBV7-8 and TRBJ2-5; D is undetermined. Per germline, CDR1 SGHVS and CDR2 FQNEAQ. This CDR3 spans 12 amino acids. Between the trimmed V and J ends, which lost 1 base and 5 bases, there was a span of 5 bases. DNA of the CDR3: TGTGCCAGCAGCTTAGTGGGCGAGACCCAGTACTTC. It yields the protein CASSLVGETQYF.

This sequence joins TRBV7-9 and TRBJ1-4; no firm D call. Germline V gene data show CDR1 as SEHNR and CDR2 as FQNEAQ (reference sequence). With 5 bases removed from V and 3 bases from J, the gap between germline ends came to 16 bases. The CDR3 is made up of 16 amino acids. The CDR3 region is CASSQVPAGSNEKLFF. The CDR3 region has the DNA TGTGCCAGCAGCCAAGTCCCTGCAGGCTCTAATGAAAAACTGTTTTTT.

The V and J genes are TRBV18 and TRBJ2-1, with TRBD2 as a possible D gene (5 bases). V shed 0 bases and J shed 9 bases, with 15 bases lying between them. The CDR3 is 15 residues long. Germline CDR1 reads KGHSH; CDR2 reads LQKENI. This CDR3 is CASSPPRRDRGEQFF. For the CDR3, the DNA is TGTGCCAGCTCACCACCTCGTCGGGATCGAGGTGAGCAGTTCTTC.

The V call is TRBV11-2, the J call TRBJ2-1, with TRBD2 matching over 11 bases. The trim removed 1 base at V and 6 bases at J, leaving 2 bases unmatched. The CDR3 covers 15 residues. In germline, CDR1 is SGHAT, CDR2 FQNNGV. The CDR3: CASSLGLAGLNEQFF. CDR3 nucleotide sequence: TGTGCCAGCAGCTTAGGACTAGCGGGGCTCAATGAGCAGTTCTTC.

This chain joins TRBV21-1 and TRBJ2-7; the D call of TRBD2 is as the table states it, not checked on the DNA. TRBV21-1 is a listed pseudogene. This CDR3 contains 16 residues. The CDR3 sequence: CASSVQLAPPTSEQYF. CDR3 in DNA: TGTGCCAGCAGCGTCCAGCTAGCTCCCCCAACCTCCGAGCAGTACTTC.

The chain has TRBV30 and TRBJ2-1; 12 bases are a match to TRBD2. The CDR3 is made up of 18 amino acids. V lost 2 bases, J lost 5 bases, and 13 bases stayed unmatched. The germline gives CDR1 GTSNPN, CDR2 SVGIG (reference sequence). The CDR3 region is CAWSNTGTSGLDHNEQFF. The CDR3 DNA reads as TGTGCCTGGAGTAACACCGGGACTAGCGGGTTGGATCACAATGAGCAGTTCTTC.

The chain recombines TRBV9 with TRBJ1-6; tentatively, D is TRBD1 (5 bases). Trimming left V 4 bases short and J 7 bases short, with 12 bases between. This CDR3 spans 14 amino acids. CDR1 is SGDLS, CDR2 YYNGEE, per germline. The CDR3 loop reads CASSQTVTNSPLHF. In nucleotides, the CDR3 is TGTGCCAGCAGCCAGACAGTTACGAATTCACCCCTCCACTTT.

J is TRBJ1-6 and V is TRBV28; D possibly corresponds to TRBD1 (5 bases). Germline CDR1 is MDHEN and CDR2 is SYDVKM. V lost 6 bases and J lost 2, with 14 bases in between. The CDR3 spans 16 residues. CDR3 residues: CASSPGDLTYNSPLHF. CDR3 DNA sequence: TGTGCCAGCAGCCCGGGGGACCTTACCTATAATTCACCCCTCCACTTT.

J is TRBJ2-7 and V is TRBV28; D perhaps matches TRBD1 (5 bases). The CDR3 consists of 13 residues. Trimming removed 7 bases from V and 1 base from J, with 11 bases in between. The germline gives CDR1 MDHEN, CDR2 SYDVKM. The DNA for the CDR3 is TGTGCCAGCAAAAAAGGGGTATCCTACGAGCAGTACTTC. Translated, it gives CASKKGVSYEQYF. The variable domain in full, with the rest retrieved from reference TRBV28 and TRBJ2-7, is DVKVTQSSRYLVKRTGEKVFLECVQDMDHENMFWYRQDPGLGLRLIYFSYDVKMKEKGDIPEGYSVSREKKERFSLILESASTNQTSMYLCASKKGVSYEQYFGPGTRLTVT.

This chain links TRBV18 with TRBJ1-6, with a possible D match to TRBD1 (5 bases). V was shortened by 2 bases and J by 7 bases, with 15 bases between the two germline ends. CDR1 and CDR2 from the germline V gene are KGHSH and LQKENI. CDR3 length: 16 residues. The CDR3 spells CASSPGAEQINSPLHF. The CDR3 nucleotides are TGTGCCAGCTCACCAGGGGCTGAACAGATCAATTCACCCCTCCACTTT. The variable domain in full, with the rest retrieved from reference TRBV18 and TRBJ1-6, is NAGVMQNPRHLVRRRGQEARLRCSPMKGHSHVYWYRQLPEEGLKFMVYLQKENIIDESGMPKERFSAEFPKEGPSILRIQQVVRGDSAAYFCASSPGAEQINSPLHFGNGTRLTVT.

The chain uses TRBV6-2 or TRBV6-3 and TRBJ2-7; D possibly corresponds to TRBD2 (5 bases). V was cut by 3 bases and J by 2 bases, with 8 bases left in between. This CDR3 spans 13 amino acids. The germline V gene encodes CDR1 MNHEY and CDR2 SVGEGT. CDR3 residues: CASSYGRPYEQYF. CDR3 DNA: TGTGCCAGCAGTTATGGGAGACCCTACGAGCAGTACTTC.

The V call is TRBV4-2, the J call TRBJ2-1, with TRBD2 matching over 9 bases. V lost 1 base to trimming and J lost 4 bases; unmatched junction nucleotides: 14. The CDR3 contains 19 residues. Germline V lookup: CDR1 LGHNA, CDR2 YNFKEQ. As DNA, the CDR3 is TGTGCCAGCAGCCAAGCCGATAGCGGGGGTCTCGGCCTTTACAATGAGCAGTTCTTC. This sequence encodes CASSQADSGGLGLYNEQFF.